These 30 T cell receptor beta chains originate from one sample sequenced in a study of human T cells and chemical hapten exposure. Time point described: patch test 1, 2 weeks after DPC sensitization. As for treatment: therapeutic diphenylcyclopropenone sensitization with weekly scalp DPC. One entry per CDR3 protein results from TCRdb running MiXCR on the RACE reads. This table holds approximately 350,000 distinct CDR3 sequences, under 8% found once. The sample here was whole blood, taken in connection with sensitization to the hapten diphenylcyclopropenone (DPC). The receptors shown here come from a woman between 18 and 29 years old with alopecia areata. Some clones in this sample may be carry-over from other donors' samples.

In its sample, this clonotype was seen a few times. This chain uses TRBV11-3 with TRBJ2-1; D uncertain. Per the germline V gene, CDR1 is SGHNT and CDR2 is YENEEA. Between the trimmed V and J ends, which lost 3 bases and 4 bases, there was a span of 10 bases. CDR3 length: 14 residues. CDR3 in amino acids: CASSLGYGYNEQFF. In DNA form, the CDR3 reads TGTGCCAGCAGCTTGGGGTACGGGTACAATGAGCAGTTCTTC.

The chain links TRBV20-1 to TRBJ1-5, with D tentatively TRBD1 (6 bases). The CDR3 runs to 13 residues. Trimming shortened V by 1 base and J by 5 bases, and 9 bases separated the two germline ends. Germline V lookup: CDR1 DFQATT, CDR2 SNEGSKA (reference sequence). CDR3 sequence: CSARGTVDQPQHF. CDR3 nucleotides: TGCAGTGCTAGAGGGACAGTCGATCAGCCCCAGCATTTT.

The CDR3 nucleotides are TGCAGTGCTAGGAAAGGACTGTTGAACACTGAAGCTTTCTTT. It encodes CSARKGLLNTEAFF. This rearrangement joins TRBV20-1 to TRBJ1-1; no reliable D call. The CDR3 totals 14 residues. Trimming shortened V by 3 bases and J by 0 bases, and 11 bases separated the two germline ends. From germline, CDR1 is DFQATT and CDR2 SNEGSKA (reference sequence).

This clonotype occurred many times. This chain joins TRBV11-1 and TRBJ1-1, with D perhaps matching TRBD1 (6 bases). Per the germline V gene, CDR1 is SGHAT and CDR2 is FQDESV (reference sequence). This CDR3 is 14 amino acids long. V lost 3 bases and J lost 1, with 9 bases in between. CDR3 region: CASSFGQSNTEAFF. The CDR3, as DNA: TGTGCCAGCAGCTTCGGACAGTCGAACACTGAAGCTTTCTTT.

The CDR3 nucleotides read TGTGCCAGCAGCTCCATAGCGGGGGTCAATGAGCAGTTCTTC. It encodes CASSSIAGVNEQFF. The chain recombines TRBV7-9 with TRBJ2-1; the match to TRBD2 covers 9 bases. The CDR3 is 14 amino acids. V shed 4 bases and J 6 bases; nucleotides not matched to a gene: 4. Germline lookup yields CDR1 SEHNR and CDR2 FQNEAQ (reference sequence).

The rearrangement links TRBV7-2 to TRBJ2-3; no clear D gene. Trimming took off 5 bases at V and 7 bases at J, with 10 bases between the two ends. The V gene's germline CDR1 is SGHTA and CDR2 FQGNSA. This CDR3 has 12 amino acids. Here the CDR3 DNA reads TGTGCCAGCAGCGCGTTCATGAATACGCAGTATTTT. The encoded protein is CASSAFMNTQYF.

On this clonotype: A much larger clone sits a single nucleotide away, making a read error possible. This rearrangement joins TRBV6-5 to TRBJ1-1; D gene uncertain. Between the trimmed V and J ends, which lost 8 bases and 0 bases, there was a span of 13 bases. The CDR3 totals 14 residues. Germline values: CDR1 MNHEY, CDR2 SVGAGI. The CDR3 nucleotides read TGTGCCAGCTTACCGGCCGAAATGAACACTGAAGCTTTCTTT. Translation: CASLPAEMNTEAFF.

The CDR3 DNA reads TGTGCCAGCAGCTTGGCAGAGGGAAGAACTGAAGCTTTCTTT. It codes for CASSLAEGRTEAFF. The chain has TRBV5-6 and TRBJ1-1; D not resolved. The CDR3 length is 14 residues. Germline assignment: CDR1 SGHDT and CDR2 YYEEEE. The germline V and J ends were trimmed by 0 bases and 5 bases, with 11 bases remaining between them.

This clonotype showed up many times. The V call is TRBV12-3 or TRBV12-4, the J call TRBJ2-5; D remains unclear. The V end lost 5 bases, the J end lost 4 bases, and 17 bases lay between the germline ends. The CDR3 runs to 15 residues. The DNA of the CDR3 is TGTGCCAGCAGTCCGACCCGTGAAGTCCTAGAGACCCAGTACTTC. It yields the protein CASSPTREVLETQYF.

This CDR3 is CASSQTGVPNQPQHF. The CDR3 nucleotides read TGTGCCAGCTCACAGACAGGGGTTCCCAATCAGCCCCAGCATTTT. J is TRBJ1-5 and V is TRBV18, with TRBD1 matching over 8 bases. The CDR3 extends over 15 amino acids. J was trimmed by 3 bases and V by 4 bases; bases with no gene match: 5. Germline V gene lookup returns CDR1 KGHSH and CDR2 LQKENI.

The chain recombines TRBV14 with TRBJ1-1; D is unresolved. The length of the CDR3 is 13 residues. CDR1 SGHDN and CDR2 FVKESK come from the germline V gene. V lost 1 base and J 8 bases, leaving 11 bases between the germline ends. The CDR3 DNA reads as TGTGCCAGCAGCCAAGTTGTATTGGCGGAAGCTTTCTTT. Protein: CASSQVVLAEAFF.

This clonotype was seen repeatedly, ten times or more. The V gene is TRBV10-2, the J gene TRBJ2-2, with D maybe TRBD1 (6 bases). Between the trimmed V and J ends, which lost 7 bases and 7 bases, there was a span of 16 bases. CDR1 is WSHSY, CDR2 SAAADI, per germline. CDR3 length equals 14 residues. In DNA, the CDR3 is TGCGCCAGCAACACACAGGGAACGGACGGGGAGCTGTTTTTT. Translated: CASNTQGTDGELFF.

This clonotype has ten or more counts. CDR3 sequence reads: CAISGGGQSTDTQYF. CDR3 coding DNA: TGTGCCATCAGTGGTGGGGGGCAGAGCACAGATACGCAGTATTTT. The J gene is TRBJ2-3, the V gene TRBV10-3, with D perhaps assigned TRBD1 or TRBD2 (6 bases each). CDR3 length: 15 amino acids. The germline V gene encodes CDR1 ENHRY and CDR2 SYGVKD. V was shortened by 4 bases and J by 0 bases, with 11 bases between the two germline ends.

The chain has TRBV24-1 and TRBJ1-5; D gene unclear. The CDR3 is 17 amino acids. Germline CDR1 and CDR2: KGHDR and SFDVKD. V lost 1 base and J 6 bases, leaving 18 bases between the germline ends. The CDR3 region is CATSDFLRGWETQPQHF. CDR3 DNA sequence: TGTGCCACCAGTGATTTCCTTCGAGGCTGGGAAACTCAGCCCCAGCATTTT.

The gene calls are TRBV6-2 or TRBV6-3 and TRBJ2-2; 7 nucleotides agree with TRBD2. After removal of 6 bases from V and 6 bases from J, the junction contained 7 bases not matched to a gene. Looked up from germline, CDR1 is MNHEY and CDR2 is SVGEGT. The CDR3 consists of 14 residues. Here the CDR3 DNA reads TGTGCCAGCAGATCAGGGAGGGAGGCCGGGGAGCTGTTTTTT. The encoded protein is CASRSGREAGELFF.

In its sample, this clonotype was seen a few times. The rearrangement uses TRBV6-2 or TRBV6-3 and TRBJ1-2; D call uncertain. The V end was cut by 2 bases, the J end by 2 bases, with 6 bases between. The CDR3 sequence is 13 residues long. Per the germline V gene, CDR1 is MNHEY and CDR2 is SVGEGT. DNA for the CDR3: TGTGCCAGCAGTTACAGGGAGAACTATGGCTACACCTTC. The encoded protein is CASSYRENYGYTF.

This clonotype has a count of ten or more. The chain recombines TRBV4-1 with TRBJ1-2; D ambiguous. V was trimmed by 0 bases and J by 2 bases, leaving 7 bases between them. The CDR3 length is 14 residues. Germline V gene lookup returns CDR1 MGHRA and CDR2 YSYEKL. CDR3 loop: CASSQDPGNYGYTF. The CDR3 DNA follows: TGCGCCAGCAGCCAAGATCCAGGAAACTATGGCTACACCTTC.

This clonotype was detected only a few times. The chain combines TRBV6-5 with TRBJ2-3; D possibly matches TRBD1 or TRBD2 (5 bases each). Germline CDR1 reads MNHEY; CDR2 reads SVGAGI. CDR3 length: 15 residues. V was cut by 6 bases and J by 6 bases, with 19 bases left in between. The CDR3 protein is CASRRSGRSIDTQYF. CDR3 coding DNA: TGTGCCAGCAGGCGTTCGGGACGGTCGATCGATACGCAGTATTTT.

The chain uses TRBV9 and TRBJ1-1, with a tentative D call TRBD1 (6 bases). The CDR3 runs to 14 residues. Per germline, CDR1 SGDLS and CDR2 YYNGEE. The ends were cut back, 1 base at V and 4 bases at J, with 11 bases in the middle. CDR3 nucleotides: TGTGCCAGCAGCGTATACGGCAGGGGCACTGAAGCTTTCTTT. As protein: CASSVYGRGTEAFF.

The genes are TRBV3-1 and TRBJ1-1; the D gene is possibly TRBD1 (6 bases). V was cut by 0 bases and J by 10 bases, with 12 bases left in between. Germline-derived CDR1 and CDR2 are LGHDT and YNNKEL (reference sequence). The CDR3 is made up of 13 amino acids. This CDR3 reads CASSQDLRGSAFF. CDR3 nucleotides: TGTGCCAGCAGCCAAGACCTCAGGGGTTCAGCTTTCTTT.

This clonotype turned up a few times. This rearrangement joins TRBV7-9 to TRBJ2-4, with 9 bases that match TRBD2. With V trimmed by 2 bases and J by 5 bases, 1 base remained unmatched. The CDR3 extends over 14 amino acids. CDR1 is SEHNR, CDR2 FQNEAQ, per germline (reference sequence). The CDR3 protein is CASSLTSGQNIQYF. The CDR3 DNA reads TGTGCCAGCAGCTTAACTAGCGGGCAAAACATTCAGTACTTC.

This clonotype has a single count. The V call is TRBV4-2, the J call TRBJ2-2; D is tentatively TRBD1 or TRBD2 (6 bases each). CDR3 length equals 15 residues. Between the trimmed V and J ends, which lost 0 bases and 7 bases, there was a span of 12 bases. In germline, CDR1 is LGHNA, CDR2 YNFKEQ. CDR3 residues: CASSQDEGGGGELFF. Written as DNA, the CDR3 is TGTGCCAGCAGCCAAGATGAGGGGGGAGGCGGGGAGCTGTTTTTT.

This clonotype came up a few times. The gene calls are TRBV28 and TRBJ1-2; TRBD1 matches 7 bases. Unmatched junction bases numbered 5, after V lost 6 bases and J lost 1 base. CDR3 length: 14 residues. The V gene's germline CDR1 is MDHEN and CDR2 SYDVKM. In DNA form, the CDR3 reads TGTGCCAGCAGGCGGGGACAGATTAACTATGGCTACACCTTC. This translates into CASRRGQINYGYTF.

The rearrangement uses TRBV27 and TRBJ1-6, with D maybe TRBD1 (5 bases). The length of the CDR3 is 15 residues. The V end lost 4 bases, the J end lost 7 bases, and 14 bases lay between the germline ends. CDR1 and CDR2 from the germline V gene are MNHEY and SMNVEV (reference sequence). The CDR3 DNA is TGTGCCAGCAGTTCAAGGGACCGCCACAATTCACCCCTCCACTTT. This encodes CASSSRDRHNSPLHF.

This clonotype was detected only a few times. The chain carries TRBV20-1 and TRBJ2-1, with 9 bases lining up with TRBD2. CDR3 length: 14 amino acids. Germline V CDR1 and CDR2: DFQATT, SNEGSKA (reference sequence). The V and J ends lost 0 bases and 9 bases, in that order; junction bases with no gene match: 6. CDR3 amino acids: CSARDPRLAVEQFF. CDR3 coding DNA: TGCAGTGCTAGAGATCCCCGACTAGCGGTTGAGCAGTTCTTC.

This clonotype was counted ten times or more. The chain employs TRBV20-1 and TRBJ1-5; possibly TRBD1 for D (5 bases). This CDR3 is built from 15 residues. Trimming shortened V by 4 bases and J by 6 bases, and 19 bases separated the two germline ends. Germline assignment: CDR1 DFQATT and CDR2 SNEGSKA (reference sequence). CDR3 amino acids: CSATDRGGVIQPQHF. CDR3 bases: TGCAGTGCTACTGACCGGGGAGGGGTAATTCAGCCCCAGCATTTT.

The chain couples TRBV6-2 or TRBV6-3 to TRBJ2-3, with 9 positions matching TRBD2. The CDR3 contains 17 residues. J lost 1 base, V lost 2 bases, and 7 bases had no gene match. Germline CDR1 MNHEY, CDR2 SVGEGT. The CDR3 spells CASSYVYQRGGTDTQYF. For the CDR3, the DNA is TGTGCCAGCAGTTACGTCTACCAGCGGGGGGGCACAGATACGCAGTATTTT.

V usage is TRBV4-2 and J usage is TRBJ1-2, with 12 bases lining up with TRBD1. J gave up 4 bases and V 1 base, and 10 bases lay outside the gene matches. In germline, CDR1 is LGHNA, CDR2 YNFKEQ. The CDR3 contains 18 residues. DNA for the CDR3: TGTGCCAGCAGCCAAGTAGCCGGGACAGGGGGCCGTGGCTATGGCTACACCTTC. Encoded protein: CASSQVAGTGGRGYGYTF.

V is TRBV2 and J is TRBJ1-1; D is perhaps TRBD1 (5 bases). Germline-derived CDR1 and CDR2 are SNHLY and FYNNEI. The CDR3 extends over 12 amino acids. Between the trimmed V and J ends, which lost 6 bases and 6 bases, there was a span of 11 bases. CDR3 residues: CASRGVVPEAFF. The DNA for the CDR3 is TGTGCCAGCAGGGGGGTGGTGCCTGAAGCTTTCTTT.

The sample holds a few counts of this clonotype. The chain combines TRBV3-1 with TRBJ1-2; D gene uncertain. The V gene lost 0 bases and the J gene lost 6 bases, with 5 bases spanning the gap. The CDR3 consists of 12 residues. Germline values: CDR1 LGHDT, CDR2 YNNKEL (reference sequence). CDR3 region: CASSQEWDGYTF. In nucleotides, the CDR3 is TGTGCCAGCAGCCAAGAGTGGGATGGCTACACCTTC.